This passage covers 7 T cell receptor beta chains from one sample sequenced in a study of beta chain features in type 1 diabetes. Sequencing targeted expressed TCRB transcripts, as all isolated RNA had been reverse transcribed. Sequenced by immunoSEQ multiplex PCR; TCRdb stores in-frame clones only, minus some. Here the sample spans 850,000 to 900,000 clones, about 17% being singletons. Sequencing was done on a sample of naive CD4+ T cells from blood. The receptors were gathered from a woman between 18 and 29 years old in good health.

V is TRBV21-1 and J is TRBJ2-5; the D call of TRBD2 is as the table states it, not checked on the DNA. TRBV21-1 is recorded as a pseudogene. The CDR3 has 16 residues. CDR3 nucleotide sequence: TGTGCCAGCAGCAAAGAGGCGGGAGGGCCGCGCGAGACCCAGTACTTC. This translates into CASSKEAGGPRETQYF.

The CDR3 here is CASSLRDSHNEQFF. The CDR3 DNA reads as TGTGCCAGCAGCTTGAGGGACAGTCACAATGAGCAGTTCTTC. The chain joins TRBV5-4 to TRBJ2-1; 7 bases fit TRBD1. Germline lookup yields CDR1 SGHNT and CDR2 YYREEE (reference sequence). CDR3 length: 14 residues. Trimming cost V 1 base and J 5 bases; bases outside gene matches: 3.

This clone has a handful of counts. The V gene is TRBV5-1, the J gene TRBJ2-2; 8 nucleotides line up with TRBD2. CDR1 is SGHRS and CDR2 is YFSETQ in the germline V gene. The CDR3 runs to 15 residues. J lost 5 bases, V lost 6 bases, and 9 bases had no gene match. CDR3 loop: CASKRGTSGTGELFF. The CDR3 bases are TGCGCCAGCAAGCGGGGTACTAGCGGAACCGGGGAGCTGTTTTTT.

This clone showed up just a few times. The chain joins TRBV9 to TRBJ1-5, with D hard to call. CDR1 and CDR2 (germline): SGDLS, YYNGEE. The CDR3 sequence is 14 residues long. V was trimmed by 0 bases and J by 5 bases, leaving 9 bases between them. Written as DNA, the CDR3 is TGTGCCAGCAGCGTAGGCCAGAATTATCAGCCCCAGCATTTT. Amino acids: CASSVGQNYQPQHF.

The chain is built from TRBV28 and TRBJ2-7; D is unresolved. Trimming cost V 8 bases and J 3 bases, with 8 bases left between them. The CDR3 consists of 11 residues. Looked up from germline, CDR1 is MDHEN and CDR2 is SYDVKM. CDR3 sequence: CASRLDYEQYF. The CDR3, as DNA: TGTGCCAGCCGGCTTGACTACGAGCAGTACTTC.

This chain uses TRBV7-9 with TRBJ2-1, with D unresolved. The CDR3 loop spans 14 amino acids. V was shortened by 2 bases and J by 5 bases, with 10 bases between the two germline ends. The germline V gene encodes CDR1 SEHNR and CDR2 FQNEAQ (reference sequence). In DNA, the CDR3 is TGTGCCAGCAGCTTAACCCAAGCAAACAATGAGCAGTTCTTC. Protein: CASSLTQANNEQFF.

This clone was observed a handful of times. The gene calls are TRBV11-1 and TRBJ2-7; tentatively, D is TRBD2 (6 bases). V lost 5 bases and J 7 bases, leaving 15 bases between the germline ends. Germline V gives CDR1 SGHAT, CDR2 FQDESV (reference sequence). The CDR3 sequence is 13 residues long. The CDR3 sequence: CASSPWSRGEQYF. Written as DNA, the CDR3 is TGTGCCAGCAGCCCATGGAGCCGGGGGGAGCAGTACTTC.